Each of the 20 T cell receptor beta chains below was sequenced from the same sample in a study of draining lymph node invasion in breast cancer (dated by TCRdb to between 2020 and 2021). Memory regulatory T cells were sorted as CD4+ CD45RA- CD25high cells. The library was generated by bulk RNA-seq. Instrument used: Illumina HiSeq 2500. Starting from the raw public reads, TCRdb applied fastp trimming at Q25, assembled clones with MiXCR and retained in-frame beta chains. Each CDR3 protein gets just one entry, which takes the most common genes and DNA from the rows behind it. The sample contains 1,000 to 1,500 distinct CDR3 sequences, approximately 60% of them found a single time. Roughly 10% of the sample is in the top ten clones. Sequencing was carried out using sorted memory Tregs from a lymph node. What the cell subset or site label conveys for this sample: CD45RA-negative sorted CD4+ T cells (memory Tconv or effector/memory Treg). These TCRs come from a female donor with luminal breast cancer.

This clonotype was counted only a few times. The J gene is TRBJ2-2, the V gene TRBV12-3 or TRBV12-4; D not certain. This CDR3 is 12 amino acids long. V was cut by 3 bases and J by 6 bases, with 5 bases left in between. CDR3: CASSFRAGELFF. CDR3 sequence (DNA): TGTGCCAGCAGTTTTAGGGCCGGGGAGCTGTTTTTT.

This clonotype was seen a few times. This chain joins TRBV7-6 and TRBJ1-1, with D hard to call. This CDR3 region has 13 residues. With 2 bases removed from V and 8 bases from J, the gap between germline ends came to 12 bases. Germline CDR1 SGHVS, CDR2 FNYEAQ. The CDR3 DNA follows: TGTGCCAGCAGCTTAACTCTGAAGTCCGAAGCTTTCTTT. Residues: CASSLTLKSEAFF.

The chain has TRBV5-1 and TRBJ1-1, with D perhaps TRBD1 (5 bases). This CDR3 has 13 residues. The germline gives CDR1 SGHRS, CDR2 YFSETQ. Trimming left V 4 bases short and J 6 bases short, with 13 bases between. CDR3 amino acids: CASSGGLLSEAFF. The DNA for the CDR3 is TGCGCCAGCAGCGGGGGACTTCTATCTGAAGCTTTCTTT.

The CDR3 here is CASSEGGSGELFF. The CDR3 region has the DNA TGTGCCAGCAGTGAAGGGGGCTCCGGGGAGCTGTTTTTT. The V call is TRBV25-1, the J call TRBJ2-2; perhaps TRBD1 as D (6 bases). The CDR3 is 13 residues long. Germline assignment: CDR1 MGHDK and CDR2 SYGVNS. The V end was cut by 2 bases, the J end by 6 bases, with 7 bases between.

This chain uses TRBV20-1 with TRBJ1-4; D unclear. This CDR3 is built from 11 residues. Trimming pared 6 bases from V and 6 bases from J, leaving 8 bases between. CDR1 and CDR2 (germline): DFQATT, SNEGSKA (reference sequence). CDR3 DNA sequence: TGCAGTGCAGCGAAAGATGAAAAACTGTTTTTT. Translated: CSAAKDEKLFF.

This sequence joins TRBV20-1 and TRBJ1-2, with 7 positions matching TRBD1. This CDR3 has 13 amino acids. V shed 5 bases, J shed 1 base, and the junction held 4 bases outside the gene matches. Per germline, CDR1 DFQATT and CDR2 SNEGSKA (reference sequence). The CDR3 reads CSAPGQSNYGYTF. The DNA of the CDR3 is TGCAGTGCTCCGGGACAGAGTAACTATGGCTACACCTTC.

V usage is TRBV3-1 and J usage is TRBJ2-1; either TRBD1 or TRBD2 may supply D (5 bases each). The CDR3 spans 15 residues. CDR1 LGHDT and CDR2 YNNKEL come from the germline V gene (reference sequence). The V gene lost 6 bases and the J gene lost 9 bases, with 21 bases spanning the gap. CDR3 region: CASRLSGQRAGEQFF. CDR3 bases: TGTGCCAGCAGACTAAGCGGACAAAGGGCCGGTGAGCAGTTCTTC.

This rearrangement joins TRBV5-4 to TRBJ1-1; D possibly corresponds to TRBD1 (5 bases). The germline CDR1 and CDR2 sequences are SGHNT and YYREEE (reference sequence). The CDR3 is 14 amino acids. The V gene lost 1 base and the J gene lost 1 base, with 8 bases spanning the gap. The CDR3 sequence is CASSLSGGNTEAFF. The CDR3 bases are TGTGCCAGCAGCTTGTCGGGGGGGAACACTGAAGCTTTCTTT.

The genes are TRBV19 and TRBJ1-2; D unresolved. The CDR3 sequence is 14 residues long. Deletions cut 4 bases from V and 3 bases from J, with 12 bases between. Germline CDR1 is LNHDA and CDR2 is SQIVND (reference sequence). The CDR3: CASSKVNWDYGYTF. Here the CDR3 DNA reads TGTGCCAGTAGTAAGGTGAATTGGGACTATGGCTACACCTTC.

The chain combines TRBV29-1 with TRBJ1-1; 9 bases map to TRBD1. The CDR3 extends over 12 amino acids. Trimming at V came to 4 bases and at J to 12 bases, leaving 9 bases not matched to a gene. From germline, CDR1 is SQVTM and CDR2 ANQGSEA. This CDR3 is CSVGTGGGRTFF. In nucleotides, the CDR3 is TGCAGCGTTGGTACAGGGGGCGGGAGAACTTTCTTT.

The sample holds a few counts of this clonotype. This chain connects TRBV5-1 to TRBJ2-1; 8 positions match TRBD1. This CDR3 has 15 amino acids. Germline V CDR1 and CDR2: SGHRS, YFSETQ. V shed 4 bases, J shed 3 bases, and the junction held 6 bases outside the gene matches. In DNA, the CDR3 is TGCGCCAGCAGCCCTGGACAGGGTTTCTACAATGAGCAGTTCTTC. Translation: CASSPGQGFYNEQFF.

V and J are TRBV10-3 and TRBJ2-1; the D gene could be TRBD1 or TRBD2 (5 bases each). This CDR3 is built from 14 residues. Per germline, CDR1 ENHRY and CDR2 SYGVKD. Trimming removed 4 bases at V and 6 bases at J, with 13 bases between. CDR3: CAISGSGTINEQFF. CDR3 nucleotide sequence: TGTGCCATCAGTGGGTCCGGGACCATCAATGAGCAGTTCTTC.

The chain is built from TRBV5-1 and TRBJ1-1, with a weak D call TRBD1 (6 bases). Germline CDR1 reads SGHRS; CDR2 reads YFSETQ. V was clipped by 3 bases and J by 8 bases, with 14 bases between them. The CDR3 sequence is 13 residues long. The CDR3 region is CASSSQGPLEAFF. Written as DNA, the CDR3 is TGCGCCAGCAGCTCCCAGGGGCCACTAGAAGCTTTCTTT.

V usage is TRBV6-5 and J usage is TRBJ1-3; D gene uncertain. Germline-derived CDR1 and CDR2 are MNHEY and SVGAGI. This CDR3 contains 17 residues. The V gene lost 5 bases and the J gene lost 1 base, with 18 bases spanning the gap. The CDR3 DNA reads TGTGCCAGCAGTAGAACCCACTCCGGAGGGTCTGGAAACACCATATATTTT. This encodes CASSRTHSGGSGNTIYF.

V gene TRBV6-1 combines with J gene TRBJ2-7; unclear D gene. CDR1 is MNHNS, CDR2 SASEGT, per germline. CDR3 size: 12 residues. V lost 5 bases and J 5 bases, leaving 10 bases between the germline ends. This CDR3 is CASSMSSHEQYF. For the CDR3, the DNA is TGTGCCAGCAGTATGAGTTCCCACGAGCAGTACTTC.

The chain has TRBV5-1 and TRBJ2-1; 10 positions agree with TRBD2. Germline-derived CDR1 and CDR2 are SGHRS and YFSETQ. The CDR3 consists of 18 residues. V trimming: 5 bases; J trimming: 2 bases; junction bases outside the gene matches: 13. The CDR3 here is CASRSGGAPLGPYNEQFF. DNA of the CDR3: TGCGCCAGCAGAAGCGGGGGGGCCCCCCTGGGGCCCTACAATGAGCAGTTCTTC. Combining the CDR3 with reference TRBV5-1 and TRBJ2-1 gives the whole variable domain KAGVTQTPRYLIKTRGQQVTLSCSPISGHRSVSWYQQTPGQGLQFLFEYFSETQRNKGNFPGRFSGRQFSNSRSEMNVSTLELGDSALYLCASRSGGAPLGPYNEQFFGPGTRLTVL.

The chain uses TRBV28 and TRBJ2-7; the D is unclear. The CDR3 spans 12 residues. Trimming removed 4 bases from V and 4 bases from J, with 8 bases in between. The germline gives CDR1 MDHEN, CDR2 SYDVKM. CDR3 in DNA: TGTGCCAGCAGTTCGCATGCGTACGAGCAGTACGTC. Protein: CASSSHAYEQYV.

The chain links TRBV5-1 to TRBJ1-2, with unresolved D. Trimming took 0 bases from V and 3 from J, leaving 9 bases between them. The CDR3 has 14 amino acids. Germline CDR1 and CDR2: SGHRS and YFSETQ. The CDR3 nucleotides are TGCGCCAGCAGCTTGGAGGCGGAGGACTATGGCTACACCTTC. The encoded protein is CASSLEAEDYGYTF. The variable domain in full, with the rest retrieved from reference TRBV5-1 and TRBJ1-2, is KAGVTQTPRYLIKTRGQQVTLSCSPISGHRSVSWYQQTPGQGLQFLFEYFSETQRNKGNFPGRFSGRQFSNSRSEMNVSTLELGDSALYLCASSLEAEDYGYTFGSGTRLTVV.

The rearrangement links TRBV3-1 to TRBJ2-3; 10 bases map to TRBD2. The V gene's germline CDR1 is LGHDT and CDR2 YNNKEL (reference sequence). CDR3 size: 15 residues. V dropped 6 bases and J dropped 4; count of bases not matched to a gene: 7. The CDR3 reads CASRASGGASDTQYF. For the CDR3, the DNA is TGTGCCAGCAGAGCAAGCGGGGGGGCCTCAGATACGCAGTATTTT.

The V gene is TRBV7-9, the J gene TRBJ1-1; tentative D call: TRBD1 (5 bases). Trimming took off 5 bases at V and 4 bases at J, with 14 bases between the two ends. The germline V gene encodes CDR1 SEHNR and CDR2 FQNEAQ (reference sequence). The CDR3 has 14 residues. CDR3 bases: TGTGCCAGCAGCCAAGGGGCTGTGGGCACTGAAGCTTTCTTT. Protein: CASSQGAVGTEAFF. Full variable domain (missing parts from reference TRBV7-9 and TRBJ1-1): DTGVSQNPRHKITKRGQNVTFRCDPISEHNRLYWYRQTLGQGPEFLTYFQNEAQLEKSRLLSDRFSAERPKGSFSTLEIQRTEQGDSAMYLCASSQGAVGTEAFFGQGTRLTVV.